This T cell receptor beta chain was profiled in a study of beta chain features in type 1 diabetes. Study observations and caveats: A closer apparent resemblance between naive, central memory and Treg TCRB repertoires was seen in patients than in healthy donors.

The germline CDR1 and CDR2 sequences are LGHNA and YSLEER. V shed 0 bases and J shed 7 bases, with 18 bases lying between them. The CDR3 consists of 16 residues. Sequenced material consisted of expressed TCRB transcripts (all of the isolated RNA was reverse transcribed). Profiled with immunoSEQ multiplex PCR; TCRdb holds only in-frame clones, not every one. The table shows hundreds of thousands of clones, with roughly an eighth occurring only once. A remark on this clone: Its antigen is still unknown.

The chain carries TRBV4-3 and TRBJ1-2; D is uncertain. Sequencing was done on a sample of naive CD4+ T cells from blood. The source of this sequence is a woman aged 18 to 35 in good health. CDR3 in DNA: TGCGCCAGCAGCCAAGAGGGAAGGGCCTCCACTGGTGGCTACACCTTC. Protein product: CASSQEGRASTGGYTF.